Given below is one T cell receptor (beta chain) in context. The antigen is undetermined. This sample is part of a study of cytomegalovirus exposure and HLA in healthy donors. The overall study: Earlier results showed roughly 120 million unique TCR beta sequences derived from approximately 180 million T cells. Whole-study results and caveats: The authors assumed roughly uniform sequencing depth across donors for presence/absence analyses.

The germline gives CDR1 SGDLS, CDR2 YYNGEE. The CDR3 loop spans 15 amino acids. With 0 bases removed from V and 1 base from J, the gap between germline ends came to 10 bases. Researchers ran the PCR with 60 Vbeta and 13 Jbeta primers. Data came from immunoSEQ multiplex PCR; TCRdb stores just in-frame clones and leaves some out. In the table there are fewer than 250,000 clones, nearly 80% of which are singletons. The TCR originated in a man aged 18 to 35 in good health and CMV-seronegative. The genes are TRBV9 and TRBJ1-1; TRBD1 might be the D (5 bases). Sequences were obtained from PBMCs. CDR3: CASSVEGHGNTEAFF. The CDR3 bases are TGTGCCAGCAGCGTAGAGGGGCACGGGAACACTGAAGCTTTCTTT. Together with reference TRBV9 and TRBJ1-1, the CDR3 gives the full variable domain: DSGVTQTPKHLITATGQRVTLRCSPRSGDLSVYWYQQSLDQGLQFLIQYYNGEERAKGNILERFSAQQFPDLHSELNLSSLELGDSALYFCASSVEGHGNTEAFFGQGTRLTVV.